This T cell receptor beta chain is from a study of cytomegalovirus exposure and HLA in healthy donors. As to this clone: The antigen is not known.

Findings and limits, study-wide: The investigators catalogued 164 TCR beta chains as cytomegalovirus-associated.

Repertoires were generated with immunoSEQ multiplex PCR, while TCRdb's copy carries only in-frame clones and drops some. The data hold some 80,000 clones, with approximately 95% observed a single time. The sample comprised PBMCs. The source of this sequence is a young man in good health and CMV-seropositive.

CDR3 sequence: CSAGDGFSGNTIYF. DNA for the CDR3: TGCAGCGCCGGAGATGGCTTCTCTGGAAACACCATATATTTT. The chain uses TRBV29-1 and TRBJ1-3; unclear D gene. Per the germline V gene, CDR1 is SQVTM and CDR2 is ANQGSEA. The germline V and J ends were trimmed by 7 bases and 0 bases, with 13 bases remaining between them. The CDR3 has 14 residues.